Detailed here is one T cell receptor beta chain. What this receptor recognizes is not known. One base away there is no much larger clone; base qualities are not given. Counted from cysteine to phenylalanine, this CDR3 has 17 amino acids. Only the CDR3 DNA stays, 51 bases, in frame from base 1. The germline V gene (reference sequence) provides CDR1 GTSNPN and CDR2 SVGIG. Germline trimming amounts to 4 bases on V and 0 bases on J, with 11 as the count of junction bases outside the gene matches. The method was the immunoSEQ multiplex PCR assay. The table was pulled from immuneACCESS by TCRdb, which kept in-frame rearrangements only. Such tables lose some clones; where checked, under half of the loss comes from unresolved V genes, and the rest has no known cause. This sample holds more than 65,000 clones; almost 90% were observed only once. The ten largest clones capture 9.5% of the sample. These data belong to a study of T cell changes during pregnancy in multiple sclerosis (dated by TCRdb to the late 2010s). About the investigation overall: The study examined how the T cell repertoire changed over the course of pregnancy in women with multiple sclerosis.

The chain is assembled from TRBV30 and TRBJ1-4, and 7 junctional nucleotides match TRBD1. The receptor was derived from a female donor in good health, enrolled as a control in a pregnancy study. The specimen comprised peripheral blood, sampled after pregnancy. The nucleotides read TGTGCCTGGACCAGGGGTTCAGGGGGAGCAACTAATGAAAAACTGTTTTTT. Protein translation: CAWTRGSGGATNEKLFF.